This is a list of T cell receptor beta chains from one sample in a study of T cell responses to AZD1222 COVID-19 vaccine. TCRdb's copy holds only in-frame clones and misses some; the assay was immunoSEQ multiplex PCR. Of approximately 150,000 clones in the sample, approximately 90% are singletons; the top ten hold about 1.9%. This sample comprised peripheral blood, obtained 28 days after the second AZD1222 dose. The receptors were sampled from an adult who received the AZD1222 COVID-19 vaccine. Each CDR3 is given with its conserved first and last residue. Each record gives: V gene, D gene, clone size, J gene, CDR3 DNA, CDR3 protein. A D gene is named only where the DNA matches it firmly. Size is omitted from some rows. Given values are once, few, many or a class for expanded clones.

TRBV27	-	-	TRBJ2-5	TGTGCCAGCAGTTCGGACTGGAACCTCCAGGAGACCCAGTACTTC	CASSSDWNLQETQYF
TRBV5-5	-	-	TRBJ2-7	TGTGCCAGCAGCCCGTCGGAGGTGGGGGACGGCCTCGAGCAGTACTTC	CASSPSEVGDGLEQYF
TRBV12-5	-	-	TRBJ1-3	TGTGCTAGTGGTTTGGGTTCAGGGCCCTACTCTGGAAACACCATATATTTT	CASGLGSGPYSGNTIYF
TRBV11-2	-	-	TRBJ2-1	TGTGCCAGCAGCCCAAACCGGGGCGGGAATGAGCAGTTCTTC	CASSPNRGGNEQFF
TRBV18	TRBD2	-	TRBJ2-3	TGTGCCAGCTCACGTAGCGGGCCTAGCACAGATACGCAGTATTTT	CASSRSGPSTDTQYF
TRBV2	-	-	TRBJ1-1	TGTGCCAGCAGTGGATTGGTTCGTGGCACTGAAGCTTTCTTT	CASSGLVRGTEAFF
TRBV2	-	-	TRBJ1-1	TGTGCCAGCAGGGGGACGGGAGGTCGCACTGAAGCTTTCTTT	CASRGTGGRTEAFF
TRBV15	-	-	TRBJ2-6	TGTGCCACCAGCAGATCAGGGGCTGGGGCCAACGTCCTGACTTTC	CATSRSGAGANVLTF
TRBV7-9	-	-	TRBJ1-2	TGTGCCAGCAGCTTAGAAGGCGGGATTGGCTACACCTTC	CASSLEGGIGYTF
TRBV6-5	-	-	TRBJ2-7	TGTGCCAGCATAGGGTACGAGCAGTACTTC	CASIGYEQYF
TRBV27	-	-	TRBJ1-6	TGTGCCAGCAGTTTGAGGGTATTTAATTCACCCCTCCACTTT	CASSLRVFNSPLHF
TRBV3-1/TRBV3-2	-	-	TRBJ1-1	TGTGCCAGCAGCCAAGCAGGGAGGGCTGAAGCTTTCTTT	CASSQAGRAEAFF
TRBV11-2	-	-	TRBJ1-4	TGTGCCAGCAGCTTTGCCGCCCAGGGGGAAAAACTGTTTTTT	CASSFAAQGEKLFF
TRBV2	TRBD1	-	TRBJ1-6	TGTGCCAGCAACTTGGGACAGGCTATCAATTCACCCCTCCACTTT	CASNLGQAINSPLHF
TRBV4-1	-	-	TRBJ1-1	TGCGCCAGCAGCCAAGGATGGGGCGACACTGAAGCTTTCTTT	CASSQGWGDTEAFF
TRBV13	TRBD1	once	TRBJ2-7	TGTGCCAGCAGCTCGGACAGGGTAGGCGAGCAGTACTTC	CASSSDRVGEQYF
TRBV6-5	-	once	TRBJ1-2	TGTGCCAGCAGTCCCAAAGGGGGGGGCTATGGCTACACCTTC	CASSPKGGGYGYTF
TRBV30	-	-	TRBJ2-1	TGTGCCTACCGGGGTTACTCCTACAATGAGCAGTTCTTC	CAYRGYSYNEQFF
TRBV18	TRBD2	-	TRBJ2-2	TGTGCCAGCTCAACGGGACTAGCGGCTTCCGAGGAGCTGTTTTTT	CASSTGLAASEELFF
TRBV7-2	TRBD1	-	TRBJ2-6	TGTGCCAGCAGCCCTCAGGGGGCTGGGGCCAACGTCCTGACTTTC	CASSPQGAGANVLTF
TRBV19	TRBD2	-	TRBJ2-3	TGTGCCAGTAGTACCTCCCCTAGCGGGAGGGGCAACACAGATACGCAGTATTTT	CASSTSPSGRGNTDTQYF
TRBV27	TRBD1	once	TRBJ1-5	TGTGCCAGCAGTTTAGTGACAGGGGGAAGTCAGCCCCAGCATTTT	CASSLVTGGSQPQHF
TRBV5-1	TRBD2	-	TRBJ2-3	TGCGCCAGCAGCTTGTCGCGGACTAGCGGGAGAGAGACAGATACGCAGTATTTT	CASSLSRTSGRETDTQYF
TRBV7-3	-	-	TRBJ1-2	TGTGCCAGCAGCTTAGAGTATTTCTCCTATGGCTACACCTTC	CASSLEYFSYGYTF
TRBV10-2	TRBD2	once	TRBJ2-7	TGCGCCAGCAGGGGACTAGCGGGAGGGAGGTCCTACGAGCAGTACTTC	CASRGLAGGRSYEQYF
TRBV9	-	-	TRBJ1-1	TGTGCCAGCAGCGTAGAAGGACGGGGGCCGAACACTGAAGCTTTCTTT	CASSVEGRGPNTEAFF
TRBV5-1	-	-	TRBJ1-2	TGCGCCAGCAGCACAGATTCCTGGGGGGAAGAATTCTATGGCTACACCTTC	CASSTDSWGEEFYGYTF
TRBV28	-	-	TRBJ1-3	TGTGCCAGCAGGCGATCTTACTACTCTGGAAACACCATATATTTT	CASRRSYYSGNTIYF
TRBV7-3	TRBD2	-	TRBJ2-3	TGTGCCAGCAGCTTAAGACCAGCGGGATCCACAGATACGCAGTATTTT	CASSLRPAGSTDTQYF
TRBV29-1	TRBD1	-	TRBJ1-5	TGCAGCGTTCGGACAGGGGTAAATCAGCCCCAGCATTTT	CSVRTGVNQPQHF
TRBV6-5	TRBD1	-	TRBJ2-7	TGTGCCACTACAGGGGCATCCTACGAGCAGTACTTC	CATTGASYEQYF
TRBV4-1	TRBD2	-	TRBJ2-1	TGCGCCAGCAGCCACGGCGCTAGCGGGGGGTATAATGAGCAGTTCTTC	CASSHGASGGYNEQFF
TRBV5-1	TRBD1	-	TRBJ2-7	TGCGCCAGCAGCTTGGTTGGACAGGGGACCTACGAGCAGTACTTC	CASSLVGQGTYEQYF
TRBV18	-	-	TRBJ2-5	TGTGCCAGCTCACCGCGACACCTCCAAGAGACCCAGTACTTC	CASSPRHLQETQYF